The next 8 T cell receptor beta chains were all read from a single sample in a study of shared clonotypes between healthy human individuals. The table came from immunoSEQ multiplex PCR; TCRdb's copy has only in-frame clones and leaves some out. The sample includes fewer than 200,000 clones, over 50% of them seen just once. The specimen sequenced was memory CD4+ T cells sorted from blood. Subset specified: CD45RA-negative fraction. The source of these receptors is a man aged 25-45 years in good health.

This chain links TRBV28 with TRBJ2-4, with D uncertain. CDR3 size: 12 residues. Trimming stripped 2 bases from V and 13 bases from J, with 12 bases between. Germline V gives CDR1 MDHEN, CDR2 SYDVKM. The CDR3 reads CASSLVRWGQYF. In nucleotides, the CDR3 is TGTGCCAGCAGTTTAGTCAGGTGGGGACAGTACTTC. Full variable domain (remainder filled in from reference TRBV28 and TRBJ2-4): DVKVTQSSRYLVKRTGEKVFLECVQDMDHENMFWYRQDPGLGLRLIYFSYDVKMKEKGDIPEGYSVSREKKERFSLILESASTNQTSMYLCASSLVRWGQYFGAGTRLSVL.

The chain uses TRBV7-9 and TRBJ2-5, with 10 bases that match TRBD2. Germline assignment: CDR1 SEHNR and CDR2 FQNEAQ (reference sequence). J lost 3 bases, V lost 4 bases, and 2 bases had no gene match. There are 14 residues in the CDR3. CDR3 sequence (DNA): TGTGCCAGCAGCTCACTAGCGGGAAAAGAGACCCAGTACTTC. Translation: CASSSLAGKETQYF. Complete variable domain (other parts from reference TRBV7-9 and TRBJ2-5): DTGVSQNPRHKITKRGQNVTFRCDPISEHNRLYWYRQTLGQGPEFLTYFQNEAQLEKSRLLSDRFSAERPKGSFSTLEIQRTEQGDSAMYLCASSSLAGKETQYFGPGTRLLVL.

The gene calls are TRBV11-1 and TRBJ2-3, with 9 bases lining up with TRBD2. From germline, CDR1 is SGHAT and CDR2 FQDESV (reference sequence). This CDR3 has 17 residues. V trimming: 5 bases; J trimming: 2 bases; junction bases outside the gene matches: 11. The CDR3 here is CASSPREAGGFTDTQYF. The CDR3 DNA reads as TGTGCCAGCAGCCCCCGAGAAGCGGGAGGCTTCACAGATACGCAGTATTTT.

The rearrangement joins TRBV7-2 to TRBJ1-4; D is possibly TRBD1 (5 bases). This CDR3 comprises 15 residues. Trimming took off 0 bases at V and 7 bases at J, with 12 bases between the two ends. Germline values: CDR1 SGHTA, CDR2 FQGNSA. DNA for the CDR3: TGTGCCAGCAGCTTAGCCCGGGGGTCGGGTGAAAAACTGTTTTTT. It is translated as CASSLARGSGEKLFF.

This rearrangement joins TRBV25-1 to TRBJ2-3; D not certain. V was cut by 4 bases and J by 1 base, with 15 bases left in between. The CDR3 has 16 residues. Germline assignment: CDR1 MGHDK and CDR2 SYGVNS. The CDR3 region is CASSVELSGGTDTQYF. For the CDR3, the DNA is TGTGCCAGCAGTGTAGAGCTTTCCGGAGGCACAGATACGCAGTATTTT. The full variable domain, its missing parts supplied by reference TRBV25-1 and TRBJ2-3, is EADIYQTPRYLVIGTGKKITLECSQTMGHDKMYWYQQDPGMELHLIHYSYGVNSTEKGDLSSESTVSRIRTEHFPLTLESARPSHTSQYLCASSVELSGGTDTQYFGPGTRLTVL.

This clone was seen once. The V and J genes are TRBV7-9 and TRBJ2-3; 8 bases map to TRBD1. This CDR3 is 16 amino acids long. V trimming: 1 base; J trimming: 2 bases; junction bases outside the gene matches: 5. Per the germline V gene, CDR1 is SEHNR and CDR2 is FQNEAQ (reference sequence). This chain's CDR3 is CASSLVRDRNTDTQYF. The CDR3 DNA follows: TGTGCCAGCAGCTTAGTCCGGGACAGGAACACAGATACGCAGTATTTT.

This clone was observed a single time. The J gene is TRBJ2-2, the V gene TRBV2, with TRBD2 matching over 12 bases. CDR3 length: 15 residues. Germline CDR1 and CDR2: SNHLY and FYNNEI. The V and J ends lost 2 bases and 6 bases, in that order; junction bases with no gene match: 1. CDR3 residues: CASSELAGGAGELFF. The CDR3 DNA sequence: TGTGCCAGCAGTGAACTAGCGGGAGGGGCCGGGGAGCTGTTTTTT.

The rearrangement uses TRBV18 and TRBJ2-3, with D uncertain. The germline V and J ends were trimmed by 3 bases and 2 bases, with 12 bases remaining between them. The CDR3 has 15 residues. The germline gives CDR1 KGHSH, CDR2 LQKENI. CDR3 sequence (DNA): TGTGCCAGCTCACCGAGGACGACCACCACAGATACGCAGTATTTT. It codes for CASSPRTTTTDTQYF.